This is a list of T cell receptor beta chains from one sample in a study of T-cell memory formation after mild COVID-19. TCRdb ran MiXCR on the 5' RACE reads and lists one entry per CDR3 protein. Found here are tens of thousands of distinct CDR3 sequences, roughly 13% of them singletons; the top ten hold around 29%. The sample was PBMCs or a T cell subset sorted from them (not recorded which). These receptors all come from an adult woman who had mild COVID-19 (a few samples of this study predate the infection). Cell type and time point are not known. CDR3s include the opening cysteine and the closing phenylalanine or tryptophan. A D gene is named only where the DNA matches it firmly. Where a row states a size, it is once, few, many or the class of an expanded clone; other rows omit it.

v_gene,d_gene,j_gene,abundance,len,CDR3aa,CDR3nt
TRBV20-1,.,TRBJ1-2,.,12,CSARRALYGYTF,TGCAGTGCTAGACGGGCCCTCTATGGCTACACCTTC
TRBV5-1,TRBD2,TRBJ2-1,.,13,CASSGGGYNEQFF,TGCGCCAGCAGCGGGGGGGGTTACAATGAGCAGTTCTTC
TRBV7-8,.,TRBJ2-1,once,15,CASSLGAERYNEQFF,TGTGCCAGCAGCTTAGGGGCAGAACGCTACAATGAGCAGTTCTTC
TRBV12-5,TRBD1,TRBJ2-1,few,14,CASGLGQGYNEQFF,TGTGCTAGTGGCCTGGGACAGGGCTACAATGAGCAGTTCTTC
TRBV5-4,.,TRBJ2-7,.,15,CASSSRGQFPYEQYF,TGTGCCAGCAGCTCCAGGGGACAATTTCCCTACGAGCAGTACTTC
TRBV4-2,TRBD2,TRBJ2-1,.,16,CASSQLTSGVNNEQFF,TGTGCCAGCAGCCAGTTGACTAGCGGGGTAAACAATGAGCAGTTCTTC
TRBV24-1,.,TRBJ2-1,.,15,CATSDAAGARGEQFF,TGTGCCACCAGTGACGCCGCCGGAGCTAGAGGTGAGCAGTTCTTC
TRBV25-1,.,TRBJ2-3,few,14,CASSEYGATDTQYF,TGTGCCAGCAGTGAATATGGAGCGACAGATACGCAGTATTTT
TRBV4-1,.,TRBJ2-7,.,14,CASSQRQGTWEQYF,TGCGCCAGCAGCCAGCGGCAGGGAACCTGGGAGCAGTACTTC
TRBV27,.,TRBJ1-5,.,17,CASPPMNDRTGEQPQHF,TGTGCCAGCCCCCCAATGAACGACAGGACGGGTGAGCAGCCCCAGCATTTT
TRBV24-1,TRBD2,TRBJ2-1,few,13,CATSPGRGNEQFF,TGTGCCACCAGTCCAGGGAGGGGCAATGAGCAGTTCTTC
TRBV7-9,.,TRBJ2-1,few,16,CASSSGAGATYNEQFF,TGTGCCAGCAGCTCGGGAGCGGGCGCTACTTACAATGAGCAGTTCTTC
TRBV4-1,.,TRBJ2-7,.,17,CASSQDVADLSSYEQYF,TGCGCCAGCAGCCAAGATGTAGCTGACCTCAGCTCCTACGAGCAGTACTTC
TRBV24-1,.,TRBJ2-1,few,14,CATSRSSSYNEQFF,TGTGCCACCTCTCGGTCTAGCTCCTACAATGAGCAGTTCTTC
TRBV12-3/TRBV12-4,.,TRBJ2-3,many,16,CASSPPRGGELDTQYF,TGTGCCAGCAGTCCCCCGAGGGGGGGCGAGCTTGATACGCAGTATTTT